What follows describes a single TCR beta chain. What it binds is unknown. J was trimmed by 2 bases and V by 0 bases; bases with no gene match: 6. Germline V CDR1 and CDR2: SGHNT, YENEEA. The length of the CDR3 is 18 residues. This entry comes from a study of siplizumab effects on memory and regulatory T cells. Overall study results and limits: Apparently key alloresponse contributors, naive T cells also seemed more diverse than memory cells.

TCRdb's copy holds only in-frame clones and misses some; the assay was immunoSEQ multiplex PCR. This table has 99,000 or so clones, about 93% appearing once. The sequence was collected from a human donor in good health. The rearrangement uses TRBV11-3 and TRBJ2-6, with 8 bases that match TRBD1. The sample was non-Treg CD4+ T cells sorted from blood. The CDR3 here is CASSLEGQGMTGANVLTF. The CDR3 coding sequence is TGTGCCAGCAGCTTAGAAGGACAGGGTATGACTGGGGCCAACGTCCTGACTTTC.